These 8 T cell receptor beta chains were all obtained from the same sample, sequenced in a study of shared clonotypes between healthy human individuals. Here immunoSEQ multiplex PCR was the method, and the copy in TCRdb shows in-frame clones only, minus some. The data show about 2 million clones, with about 95% seen just once and 0.9% to 1.5% held by the top ten. CD45RO-negative CD8 cells positively selected for CCR7 made up the naive population, which excluded terminally differentiated effector memory CD45RA+ cells. Specimen: naive CD8+ T cells sorted from blood. The receptors were sampled from a man aged 18 to 29 in good health.

V gene TRBV4-1 combines with J gene TRBJ1-5, with a possible D match to TRBD1 (5 bases). This CDR3 region has 15 residues. The V end lost 4 bases, the J end lost 7 bases, and 17 bases lay between the germline ends. Germline CDR1 is MGHRA and CDR2 is YSYEKL. The CDR3 reads CASSPEDVRGQPQHF. In DNA, the CDR3 is TGCGCCAGCAGCCCGGAAGATGTGAGGGGACAGCCCCAGCATTTT.

The V and J genes are TRBV11-3 and TRBJ2-5, with a tentative D call TRBD1 (5 bases). With 2 bases removed from V and 3 bases from J, the gap between germline ends came to 22 bases. The CDR3 is 18 amino acids. CDR1 and CDR2 (germline): SGHNT, YENEEA. Here the CDR3 reads CASSLRLSGSAVKETQYF. The CDR3 region has the DNA TGTGCCAGCAGCTTACGGCTCTCAGGGTCGGCGGTGAAAGAGACCCAGTACTTC.

This clone was detected only once. Other nucleotide sequences in the sample specify the same CDR3. The V gene is TRBV27, the J gene TRBJ2-2; 8 positions agree with TRBD2. V trimming: 6 bases; J trimming: 2 bases; junction bases outside the gene matches: 5. Germline CDR1 is MNHEY and CDR2 is SMNVEV (reference sequence). The CDR3 has 15 amino acids. The CDR3 reads CASSLAGLNTGELFF. The CDR3 nucleotides read TGTGCCAGCAGCCTAGCGGGCCTTAACACCGGGGAGCTGTTTTTT.

This clone was recorded only once. This sequence joins TRBV27 and TRBJ1-5, with D unclear. Germline V lookup: CDR1 MNHEY, CDR2 SMNVEV (reference sequence). This CDR3 spans 13 amino acids. The ends were cut back, 6 bases at V and 1 base at J, with 7 bases in the middle. Here the CDR3 reads CASSALSNQPQHF. CDR3 nucleotides: TGTGCCAGCAGCGCCCTGAGCAATCAGCCCCAGCATTTT.

The chain recombines TRBV4-3 with TRBJ2-5; D possibly corresponds to TRBD2 (5 bases). CDR3 length equals 15 residues. Germline values: CDR1 LGHNA, CDR2 YSLEER. Trimming shortened V by 0 bases and J by 3 bases, and 11 bases separated the two germline ends. For the CDR3, the DNA is TGCGCCAGCAGCCAAGATCCATGGGAGAAAGAGACCCAGTACTTC. This encodes CASSQDPWEKETQYF.

The genes are TRBV15 and TRBJ1-5, with a weak D call TRBD1 (5 bases). Germline V gene sequence: CDR1 LNHNV, CDR2 YYDKDF (reference sequence). The CDR3 loop spans 18 amino acids. The V gene lost 0 bases and the J gene lost 0 bases, with 15 bases spanning the gap. The CDR3 loop reads CATSRDRQLLNSNQPQHF. DNA for the CDR3: TGTGCCACCAGCAGAGATAGACAGCTCCTAAATAGCAATCAGCCCCAGCATTTT.

The chain has TRBV15 and TRBJ2-3; 11 bases align to TRBD2. Germline V gene lookup returns CDR1 LNHNV and CDR2 YYDKDF (reference sequence). The CDR3 sequence is 20 residues long. The V and J ends lost 5 bases and 0 bases, in that order; junction bases with no gene match: 16. CDR3 in amino acids: CATSRPRPGLADPSTDTQYF. CDR3 bases: TGTGCCACCAGCCGGCCGAGACCGGGACTAGCGGACCCGAGCACAGATACGCAGTATTTT. Supplemented by reference TRBV15 and TRBJ2-3, the full variable domain reads DAMVIQNPRYQVTQFGKPVTLSCSQTLNHNVMYWYQQKSSQAPKLLFHYYDKDFNNEADTPDNFQSRRPNTSFCFLDIRSPGLGDTAMYLCATSRPRPGLADPSTDTQYFGPGTRLTVL.

The chain links TRBV27 to TRBJ2-7, with 10 bases fitting TRBD1. V dropped 10 bases and J dropped 2; count of bases not matched to a gene: 5. This CDR3 comprises 13 residues. Germline V gives CDR1 MNHEY, CDR2 SMNVEV (reference sequence). CDR3 bases: TGTGCCATCAAGGGACAGGGGACCTACGAGCAGTACTTC. Translating gives CAIKGQGTYEQYF.